This T cell receptor beta chain emerged from a study of CXCR3-negative and CXCR3-positive naive CD8 T cells. Findings and limits, study-wide: CXCR3-positive naive cells had TRB CDR3s that were more hydrophobic than CXCR3-negative naive cells had.

UMI-labeled 5' RACE TRB cDNA libraries were prepared from the cells. Each CDR3 protein gets one entry in TCRdb, which reprocessed the 5' RACE reads and gives no DNA. Here the sample table reports around 88,000 distinct CDR3 sequences. Naive cells were sorted as CD45RO-, CCR7+, CD27+ and CD95-. Turning to this clonotype: The antigen remains unidentified.

This CDR3 has 14 residues. J is TRBJ1-2 and V is TRBV3-2. TRBV3-2 is flagged as a pseudogene. Input material: naive CXCR3+ CD8+ T cells from blood. Subset here: CD45RO-CCR7+CD27+CD95- naive CD8+ T cells expressing CXCR3 (TNR3+). The clonotype originates from a human donor in good health. Some clones in this sample may be carry-over from other donors' samples. CDR3: CASSQVQGYHSYTF.